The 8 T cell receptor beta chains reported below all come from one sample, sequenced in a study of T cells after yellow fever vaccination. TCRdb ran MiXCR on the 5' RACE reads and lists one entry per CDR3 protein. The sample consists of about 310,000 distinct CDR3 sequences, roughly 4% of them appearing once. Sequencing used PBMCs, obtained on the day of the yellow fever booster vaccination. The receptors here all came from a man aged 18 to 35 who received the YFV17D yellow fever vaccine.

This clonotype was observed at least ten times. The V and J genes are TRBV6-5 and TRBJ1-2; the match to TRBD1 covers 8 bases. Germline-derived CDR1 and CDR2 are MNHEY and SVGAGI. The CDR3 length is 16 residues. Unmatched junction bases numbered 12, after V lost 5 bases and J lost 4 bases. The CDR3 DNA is TGTGCCAGCAGTAACGACAGGGGAACAACCCTCTATGGCTACACCTTC. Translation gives CASSNDRGTTLYGYTF.

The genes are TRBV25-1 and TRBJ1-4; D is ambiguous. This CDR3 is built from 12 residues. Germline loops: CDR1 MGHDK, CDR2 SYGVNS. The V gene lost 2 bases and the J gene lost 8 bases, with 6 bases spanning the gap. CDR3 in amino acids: CASSEVGEKLFF. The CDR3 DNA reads TGTGCCAGCAGTGAAGTGGGGGAAAAACTGTTTTTT.

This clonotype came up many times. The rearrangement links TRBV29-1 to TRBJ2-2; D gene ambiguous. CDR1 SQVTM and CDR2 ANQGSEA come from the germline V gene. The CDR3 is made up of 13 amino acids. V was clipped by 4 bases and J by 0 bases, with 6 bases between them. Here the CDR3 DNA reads TGCAGCGTTGGGCAGACGAACACCGGGGAGCTGTTTTTT. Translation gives CSVGQTNTGELFF.

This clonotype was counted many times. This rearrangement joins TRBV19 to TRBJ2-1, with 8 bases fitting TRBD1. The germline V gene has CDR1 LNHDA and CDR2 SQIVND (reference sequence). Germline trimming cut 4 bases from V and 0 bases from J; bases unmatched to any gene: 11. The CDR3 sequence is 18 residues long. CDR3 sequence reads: CASSRAGGLLSSYNEQFF. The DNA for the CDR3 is TGTGCCAGTAGTAGGGCAGGGGGCCTCCTCAGCTCCTACAATGAGCAGTTCTTC. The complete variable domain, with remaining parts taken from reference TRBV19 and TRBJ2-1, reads DGGITQSPKYLFRKEGQNVTLSCEQNLNHDAMYWYRQDPGQGLRLIYYSQIVNDFQKGDIAEGYSVSREKKESFPLTVTSAQKNPTAFYLCASSRAGGLLSSYNEQFFGPGTRLTVL.

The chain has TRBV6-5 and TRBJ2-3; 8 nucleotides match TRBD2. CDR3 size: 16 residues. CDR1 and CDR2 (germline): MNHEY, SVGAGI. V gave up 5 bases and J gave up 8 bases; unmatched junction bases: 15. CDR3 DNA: TGTGCCAGCAGTCGTAAAGCGGGAGCCCCACAGGGTACGCAGTATTTT. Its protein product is CASSRKAGAPQGTQYF.

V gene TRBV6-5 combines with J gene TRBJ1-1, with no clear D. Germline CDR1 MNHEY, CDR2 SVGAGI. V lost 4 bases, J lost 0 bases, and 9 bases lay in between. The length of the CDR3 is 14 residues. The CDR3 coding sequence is TGTGCCAGCAGTTCGGTTTCGGTGAACACTGAAGCTTTCTTT. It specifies CASSSVSVNTEAFF.

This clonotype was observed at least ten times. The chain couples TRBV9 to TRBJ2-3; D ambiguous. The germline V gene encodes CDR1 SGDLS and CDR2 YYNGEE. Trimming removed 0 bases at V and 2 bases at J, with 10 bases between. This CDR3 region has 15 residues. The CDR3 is CASSVGARHTDTQYF. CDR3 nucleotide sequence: TGTGCCAGCAGCGTAGGAGCACGGCACACAGATACGCAGTATTTT.

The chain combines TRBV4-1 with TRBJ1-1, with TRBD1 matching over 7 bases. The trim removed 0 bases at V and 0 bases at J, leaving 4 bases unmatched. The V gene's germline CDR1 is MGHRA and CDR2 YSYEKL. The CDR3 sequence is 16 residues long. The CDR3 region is CASSQEGGTVNTEAFF. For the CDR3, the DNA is TGCGCCAGCAGCCAAGAGGGGGGGACAGTGAACACTGAAGCTTTCTTT.